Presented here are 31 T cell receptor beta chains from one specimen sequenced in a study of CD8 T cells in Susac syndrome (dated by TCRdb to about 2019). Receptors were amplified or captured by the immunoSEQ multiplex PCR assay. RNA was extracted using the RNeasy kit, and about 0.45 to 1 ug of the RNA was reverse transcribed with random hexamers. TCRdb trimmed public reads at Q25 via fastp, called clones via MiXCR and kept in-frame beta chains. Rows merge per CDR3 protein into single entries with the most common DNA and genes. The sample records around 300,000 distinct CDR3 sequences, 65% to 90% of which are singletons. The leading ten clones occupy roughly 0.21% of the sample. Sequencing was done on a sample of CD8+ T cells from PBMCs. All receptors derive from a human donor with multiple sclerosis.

CDR3 DNA: TGTGCCAGCAGTGATTTAGCGGGAGTTTTAGATACGCAGTATTTT. Protein: CASSDLAGVLDTQYF. This chain connects TRBV2 to TRBJ2-3, with 9 bases fitting TRBD2. The CDR3 runs to 15 residues. Trimming removed 3 bases from V and 5 bases from J; junction bases left unmatched: 6. CDR1 is SNHLY and CDR2 is FYNNEI in the germline V gene.

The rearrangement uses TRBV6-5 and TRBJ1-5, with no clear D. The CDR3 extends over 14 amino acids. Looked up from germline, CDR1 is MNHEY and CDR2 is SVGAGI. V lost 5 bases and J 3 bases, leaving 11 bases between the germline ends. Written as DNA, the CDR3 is TGTGCCAGCAGTCCAACTTGGTACAATCAGCCCCAGCATTTT. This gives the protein CASSPTWYNQPQHF.

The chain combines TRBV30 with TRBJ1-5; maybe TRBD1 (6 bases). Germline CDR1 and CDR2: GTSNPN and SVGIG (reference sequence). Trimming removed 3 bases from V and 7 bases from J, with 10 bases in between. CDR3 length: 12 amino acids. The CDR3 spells CAWSWGQQPQHF. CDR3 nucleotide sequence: TGTGCCTGGAGCTGGGGGCAGCAGCCCCAGCATTTT.

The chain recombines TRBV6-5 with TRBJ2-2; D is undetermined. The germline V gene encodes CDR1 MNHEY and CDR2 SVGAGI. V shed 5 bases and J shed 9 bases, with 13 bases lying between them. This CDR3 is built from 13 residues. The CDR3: CASSPMDRRELFF. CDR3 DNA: TGTGCCAGCAGTCCAATGGACCGGAGGGAGCTGTTTTTT.

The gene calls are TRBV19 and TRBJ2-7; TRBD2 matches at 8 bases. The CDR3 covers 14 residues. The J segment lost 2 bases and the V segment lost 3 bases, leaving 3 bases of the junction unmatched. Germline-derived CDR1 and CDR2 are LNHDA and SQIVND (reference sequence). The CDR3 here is CASSIFGGAYEQYF. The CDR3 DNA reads TGTGCCAGTAGTATTTTCGGGGGGGCCTACGAGCAGTACTTC.

The DNA of the CDR3 is TGCGCCAGCAGCTTGTTCACGGGAGGGACAGATACGCAGTATTTT. It codes for CASSLFTGGTDTQYF. The chain is built from TRBV5-1 and TRBJ2-3; 8 bases are a match to TRBD2. The V segment lost 1 base and the J segment 3 bases; nucleotides outside the gene matches: 4. Germline V gene lookup returns CDR1 SGHRS and CDR2 YFSETQ. The CDR3 runs to 15 residues.

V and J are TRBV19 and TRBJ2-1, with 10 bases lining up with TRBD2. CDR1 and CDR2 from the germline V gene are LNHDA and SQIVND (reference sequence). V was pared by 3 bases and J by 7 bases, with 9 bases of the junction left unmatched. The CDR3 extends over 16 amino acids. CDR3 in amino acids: CASSILGVGLANEQFF. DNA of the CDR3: TGTGCCAGTAGTATTCTCGGCGTGGGACTAGCGAATGAGCAGTTCTTC.

DNA for the CDR3: TGTGCCAGCAGTCGGAGACATCTCCCTGAAGCTTTCTTT. Its translation is CASSRRHLPEAFF. The chain recombines TRBV28 with TRBJ1-1; D not resolved. Germline V lookup: CDR1 MDHEN, CDR2 SYDVKM. V shed 5 bases and J shed 6 bases, with 13 bases lying between them. This CDR3 is built from 13 residues.

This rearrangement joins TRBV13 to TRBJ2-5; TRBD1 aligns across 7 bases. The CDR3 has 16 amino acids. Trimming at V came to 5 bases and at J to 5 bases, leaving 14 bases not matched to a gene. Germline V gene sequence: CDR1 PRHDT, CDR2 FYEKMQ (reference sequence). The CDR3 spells CASSAQHRGLGETQYF. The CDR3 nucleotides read TGTGCCAGCAGCGCCCAACACAGGGGCTTAGGGGAGACCCAGTACTTC.

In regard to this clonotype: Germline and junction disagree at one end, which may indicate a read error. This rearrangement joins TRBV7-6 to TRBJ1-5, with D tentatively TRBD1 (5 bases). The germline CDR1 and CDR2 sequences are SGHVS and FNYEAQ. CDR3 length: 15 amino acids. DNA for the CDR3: TGTGCCAGCACCCCGGGGCCCTATAGCAATCAGCCCCAGCACTTT. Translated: CASTPGPYSNQPQHF.

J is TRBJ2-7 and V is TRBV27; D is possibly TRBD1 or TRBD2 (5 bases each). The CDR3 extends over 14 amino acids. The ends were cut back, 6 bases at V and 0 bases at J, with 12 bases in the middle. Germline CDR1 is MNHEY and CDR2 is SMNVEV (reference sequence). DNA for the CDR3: TGTGCCAGCAGAATATGGGACGGCTCCTACGAGCAGTACTTC. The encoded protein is CASRIWDGSYEQYF.

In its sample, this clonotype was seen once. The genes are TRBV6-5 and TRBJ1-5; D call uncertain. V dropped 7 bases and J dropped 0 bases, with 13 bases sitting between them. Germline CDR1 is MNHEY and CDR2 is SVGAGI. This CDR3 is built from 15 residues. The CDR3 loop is CASTPSPYSNQPQHF. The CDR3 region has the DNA TGTGCCAGCACCCCCTCCCCCTATAGCAATCAGCCCCAGCATTTT.

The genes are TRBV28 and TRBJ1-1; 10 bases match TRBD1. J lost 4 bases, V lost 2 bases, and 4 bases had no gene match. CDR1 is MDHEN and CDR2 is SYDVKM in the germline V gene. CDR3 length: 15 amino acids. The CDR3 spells CASSLTGQGSTEAFF. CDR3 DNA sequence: TGTGCCAGCAGTTTAACGGGACAGGGGAGCACTGAAGCTTTCTTT.

The CDR3 loop reads CASSPSQGWYGYTF. The CDR3 nucleotides read TGTGCCAGCTCACCTTCACAGGGATGGTATGGCTACACCTTC. The rearrangement joins TRBV18 to TRBJ1-2; D might be TRBD1 (6 bases). The CDR3 has 14 residues. CDR1 KGHSH and CDR2 LQKENI come from the germline V gene. The V end lost 3 bases, the J end lost 5 bases, and 13 bases lay between the germline ends.

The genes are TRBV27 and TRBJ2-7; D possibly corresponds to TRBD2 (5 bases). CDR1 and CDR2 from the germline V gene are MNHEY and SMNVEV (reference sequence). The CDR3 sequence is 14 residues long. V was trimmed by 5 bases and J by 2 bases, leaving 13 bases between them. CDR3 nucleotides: TGTGCCAGCAGTCCCGGGGTATCTGCCTACGAGCAGTACTTC. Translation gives CASSPGVSAYEQYF.

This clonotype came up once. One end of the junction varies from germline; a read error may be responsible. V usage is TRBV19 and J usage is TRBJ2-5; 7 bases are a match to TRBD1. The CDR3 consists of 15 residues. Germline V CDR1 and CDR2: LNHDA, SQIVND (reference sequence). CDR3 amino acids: CASSIGQGGREAQYF. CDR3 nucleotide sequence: TGTGCCAGTAGTATAGGACAGGGCGGCCGAGAGGCCCAGTACTTC.

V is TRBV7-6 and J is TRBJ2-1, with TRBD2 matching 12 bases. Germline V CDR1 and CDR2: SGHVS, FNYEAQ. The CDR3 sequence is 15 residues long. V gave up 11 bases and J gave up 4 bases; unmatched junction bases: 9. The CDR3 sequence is CAVRLAGDSYNEQFF. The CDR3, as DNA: TGTGCCGTCCGACTAGCGGGAGATTCTTACAATGAGCAGTTCTTC.

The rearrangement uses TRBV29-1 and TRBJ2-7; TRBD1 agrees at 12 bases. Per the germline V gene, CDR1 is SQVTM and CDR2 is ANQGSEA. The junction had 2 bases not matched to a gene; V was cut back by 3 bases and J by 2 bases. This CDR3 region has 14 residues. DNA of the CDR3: TGCAGCGTTGACGGGACAGGGGGCACCTACGAGCAGTACTTC. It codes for CSVDGTGGTYEQYF.

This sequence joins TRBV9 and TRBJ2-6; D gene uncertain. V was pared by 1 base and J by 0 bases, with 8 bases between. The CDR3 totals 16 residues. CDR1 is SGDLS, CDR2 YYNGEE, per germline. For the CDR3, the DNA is TGTGCCAGCAGCGTATTCTCCAGCTCTGGGGCCAACGTCCTGACTTTC. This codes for CASSVFSSSGANVLTF.

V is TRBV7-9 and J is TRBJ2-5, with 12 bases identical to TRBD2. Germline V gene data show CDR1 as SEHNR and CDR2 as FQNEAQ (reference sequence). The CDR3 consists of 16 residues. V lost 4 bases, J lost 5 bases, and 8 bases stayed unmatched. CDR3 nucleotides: TGTGCCAGCAGCTCCCCGACTAGCGGGAGCCGGGAGACCCAGTACTTC. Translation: CASSSPTSGSRETQYF.

The chain's CDR3 is CASSEARASRGTDTQYF. The CDR3 DNA sequence: TGTGCCAGCAGTGAAGCCCGGGCCAGCCGCGGCACAGATACGCAGTATTTT. This chain uses TRBV2 with TRBJ2-3, with no clear D. The germline V gene has CDR1 SNHLY and CDR2 FYNNEI. This CDR3 region has 17 residues. V lost 0 bases and J lost 1, with 14 bases in between.

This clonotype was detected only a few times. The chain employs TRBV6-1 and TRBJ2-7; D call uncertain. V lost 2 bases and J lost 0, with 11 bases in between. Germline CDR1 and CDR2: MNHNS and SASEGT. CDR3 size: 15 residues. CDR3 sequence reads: CASSEPISSSYEQYF. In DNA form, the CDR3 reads TGTGCCAGCAGTGAACCGATCTCTAGCTCCTACGAGCAGTACTTC.

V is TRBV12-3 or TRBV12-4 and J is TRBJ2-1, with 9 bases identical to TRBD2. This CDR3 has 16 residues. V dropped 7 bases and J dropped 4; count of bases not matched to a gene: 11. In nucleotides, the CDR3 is TGTGCCAGCACTCTGGGGGCTAGCGGGATTTACAATGAGCAGTTCTTC. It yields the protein CASTLGASGIYNEQFF.

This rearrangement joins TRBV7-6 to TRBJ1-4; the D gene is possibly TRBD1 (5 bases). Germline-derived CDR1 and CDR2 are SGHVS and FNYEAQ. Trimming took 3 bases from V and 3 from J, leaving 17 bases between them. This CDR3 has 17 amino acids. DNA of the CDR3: TGTGCCAGCAGCTTTGACAGTCCCGCTGGGGCTAATGAAAAACTGTTTTTT. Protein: CASSFDSPAGANEKLFF. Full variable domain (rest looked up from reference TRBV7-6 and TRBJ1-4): GAGVSQSPRYKVTKRGQDVALRCDPISGHVSLYWYRQALGQGPEFLTYFNYEAQQDKSGLPNDRFSAERPEGSISTLTIQRTEQRDSAMYRCASSFDSPAGANEKLFFGSGTQLSVL.

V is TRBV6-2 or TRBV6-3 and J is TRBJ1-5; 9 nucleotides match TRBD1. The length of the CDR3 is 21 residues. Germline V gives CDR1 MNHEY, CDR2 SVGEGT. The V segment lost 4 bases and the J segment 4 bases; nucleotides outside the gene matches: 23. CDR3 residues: CASSSSRRDREWWSPNQPQHF. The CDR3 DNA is TGTGCCAGCAGTTCGTCTCGTCGGGACAGGGAATGGTGGAGCCCTAATCAGCCCCAGCATTTT.

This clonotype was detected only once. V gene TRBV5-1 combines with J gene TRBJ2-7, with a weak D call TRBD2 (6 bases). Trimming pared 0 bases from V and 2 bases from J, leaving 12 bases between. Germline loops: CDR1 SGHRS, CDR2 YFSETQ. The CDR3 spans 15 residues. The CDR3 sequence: CASSLVASDPYEQYF. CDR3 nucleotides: TGCGCCAGCAGCTTGGTGGCTAGCGATCCCTACGAGCAGTACTTC.

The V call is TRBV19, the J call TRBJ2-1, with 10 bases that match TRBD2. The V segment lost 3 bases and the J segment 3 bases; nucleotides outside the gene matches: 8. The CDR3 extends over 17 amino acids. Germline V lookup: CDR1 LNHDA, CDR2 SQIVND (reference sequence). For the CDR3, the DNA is TGTGCCAGTAGTATGTCTAGCGGGAGTTCTTACTACAATGAGCAGTTCTTC. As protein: CASSMSSGSSYYNEQFF.

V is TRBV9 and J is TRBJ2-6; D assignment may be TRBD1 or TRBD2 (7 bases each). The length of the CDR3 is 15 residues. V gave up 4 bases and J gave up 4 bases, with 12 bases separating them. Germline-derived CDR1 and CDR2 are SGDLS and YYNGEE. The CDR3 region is CASSPGGAGANVLTF. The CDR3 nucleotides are TGTGCCAGCAGCCCAGGGGGGGCGGGGGCCAACGTCCTGACTTTC.

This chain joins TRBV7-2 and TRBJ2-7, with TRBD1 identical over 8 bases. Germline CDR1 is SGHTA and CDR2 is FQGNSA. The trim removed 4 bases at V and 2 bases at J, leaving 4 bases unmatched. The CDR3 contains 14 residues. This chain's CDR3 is CASSSPGQAYEQYF. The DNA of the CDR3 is TGTGCCAGCAGCTCCCCGGGACAGGCCTACGAGCAGTACTTC.

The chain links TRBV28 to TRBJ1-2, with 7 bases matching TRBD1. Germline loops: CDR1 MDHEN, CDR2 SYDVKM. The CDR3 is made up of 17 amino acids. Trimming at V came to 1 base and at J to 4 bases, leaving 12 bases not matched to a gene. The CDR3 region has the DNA TGTGCCAGCAGTTTATATGGGTTGGAACAGGGGCCCTATGGCTACACCTTC. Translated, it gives CASSLYGLEQGPYGYTF.

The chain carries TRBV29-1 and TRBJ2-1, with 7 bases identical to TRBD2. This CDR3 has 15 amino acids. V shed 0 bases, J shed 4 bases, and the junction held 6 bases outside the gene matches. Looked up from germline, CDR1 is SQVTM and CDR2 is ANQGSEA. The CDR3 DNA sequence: TGCAGCGTTGAAGATAGGCTAGCGGATTACAATGAGCAGTTCTTC. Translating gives CSVEDRLADYNEQFF.